These T cell receptor beta chains were read from a single sample in a study of cytomegalovirus exposure and HLA in healthy donors. Here immunoSEQ multiplex PCR was the method, and the copy in TCRdb shows in-frame clones only, minus some. In the table there are over 200,000 clones, approximately 87% of which are singletons. The sequenced sample consisted of PBMCs. All receptors derive from a human donor in good health. CDR3s include the opening cysteine and the closing phenylalanine or tryptophan. A D gene is named only where the DNA matches it firmly. Clone sizes are given selectively: once, few, many, or a class where the clone is expanded.

TRBV4-3	-	TRBJ2-1	TRBD2	CASSPRSILANNNEQFF	TGCGCCAGCAGCCCAAGATCGATACTAGCGAATAACAATGAGCAGTTCTTC
TRBV4-1	-	TRBJ2-7	-	CASSQRGGRLGYEQYF	TGCGCCAGCAGCCAAAGGGGGGGTCGCCTCGGCTACGAGCAGTACTTC
TRBV12-5	-	TRBJ2-7	TRBD2	CASGLWPDLAEVSYEQYF	TGTGCTAGTGGTTTGTGGCCCGACCTAGCGGAAGTATCCTACGAGCAGTACTTC
TRBV18	-	TRBJ2-1	TRBD2	CASSPLTSGAGNEQFF	TGTGCCAGCTCACCCCTAACTAGCGGAGCAGGCAATGAGCAGTTCTTC
TRBV15	-	TRBJ2-7	TRBD2	CATSVSPSGRNYEQYF	TGTGCCACCAGCGTGAGCCCTAGCGGGAGAAACTACGAGCAGTACTTC
TRBV27	-	TRBJ1-6	-	CASKIQGNSPLHF	TGTGCCAGCAAGATACAGGGCAATTCACCCCTCCACTTT
TRBV4-1	-	TRBJ2-7	-	CASSQVEEETYEQYF	TGCGCCAGCAGCCAAGTCGAGGAAGAAACCTACGAGCAGTACTTC
TRBV28	-	TRBJ2-1	-	CASSSIPRNEQFF	TGTGCCAGCAGTTCTATCCCTCGGAATGAGCAGTTCTTC
TRBV2	-	TRBJ2-1	TRBD1	CASTTPSGQVINEQFF	TGTGCCAGCACTACCCCCTCGGGACAGGTAATCAATGAGCAGTTCTTC
TRBV6-1	-	TRBJ2-1	TRBD2	CASRLASTYNEQFF	TGTGCCAGCCGACTAGCGTCTACCTACAATGAGCAGTTCTTC
TRBV7-2	-	TRBJ2-5	TRBD1	CASSIGQGALETQYF	TGTGCCAGCAGCATAGGACAGGGGGCGTTGGAGACCCAGTACTTC
TRBV18	few	TRBJ1-2	-	CASSPADGYTF	TGTGCCAGCTCACCGGCAGATGGCTACACCTTC
TRBV27	-	TRBJ2-3	TRBD1	CASSMTGGSTDTQYF	TGTGCCAGCAGTATGACAGGGGGCTCGACAGATACGCAGTATTTT
TRBV7-3	-	TRBJ2-1	TRBD2	CASSFRTSGYNEQFF	TGTGCCAGCAGCTTCCGGACTAGCGGATACAATGAGCAGTTCTTC
TRBV9	-	TRBJ1-2	-	CASSPGTRRNYGYTF	TGTGCCAGCAGCCCAGGGACAAGGAGAAACTATGGCTACACCTTC
TRBV2	-	TRBJ1-2	-	CASSADRVFNYGYTF	TGTGCCAGCAGTGCGGACAGAGTGTTTAACTATGGCTACACCTTC
TRBV5-1	-	TRBJ1-5	-	CASSPWALDQPQHF	TGCGCCAGCAGCCCCTGGGCGCTGGATCAGCCCCAGCATTTT
TRBV12-5	-	TRBJ1-4	TRBD1	CASGSPNGTGGEKLFF	TGTGCTAGTGGTTCACCCAACGGGACAGGAGGAGAAAAACTGTTTTTT
TRBV5-4	-	TRBJ2-1	-	CASRGPPRNEQFF	TGTGCCAGCAGAGGTCCGCCTAGAAATGAGCAGTTCTTC
TRBV7-8	-	TRBJ2-5	TRBD1	CALRGGRETQYF	TGTGCCCTCCGAGGGGGCCGGGAGACCCAGTACTTC
TRBV29-1	-	TRBJ2-7	TRBD1	CSVLTGSRYEQYF	TGCAGCGTCCTGACAGGGTCGCGCTACGAGCAGTACTTC
TRBV5-1	-	TRBJ2-1	TRBD2	CASSSGRGTSENYNEQFF	TGCGCCAGCAGCTCGGGCCGCGGGACTAGCGAGAATTACAATGAGCAGTTCTTC
TRBV19	-	TRBJ2-7	-	CASSNLSPTREQYF	TGTGCCAGTAGCAACTTGTCTCCCACTCGGGAGCAGTACTTC
TRBV4-2	-	TRBJ2-5	TRBD2	CASSQDRSGGPLETQYF	TGTGCCAGCAGCCAAGATCGGTCGGGAGGGCCTCTCGAGACCCAGTACTTC